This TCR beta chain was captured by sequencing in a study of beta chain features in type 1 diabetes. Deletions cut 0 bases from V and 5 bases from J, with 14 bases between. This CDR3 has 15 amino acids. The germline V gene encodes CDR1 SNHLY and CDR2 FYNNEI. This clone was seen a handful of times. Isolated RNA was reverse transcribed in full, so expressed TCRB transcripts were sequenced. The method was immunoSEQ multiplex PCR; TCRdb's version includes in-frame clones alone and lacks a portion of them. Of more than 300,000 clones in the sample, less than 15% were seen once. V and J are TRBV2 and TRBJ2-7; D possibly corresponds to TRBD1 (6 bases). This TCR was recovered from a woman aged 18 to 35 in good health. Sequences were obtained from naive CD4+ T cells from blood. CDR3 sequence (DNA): TGTGCCAGCAGTGAAGCGACGCAGGGGATGAACGAGCAGTACTTC. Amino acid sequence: CASSEATQGMNEQYF.